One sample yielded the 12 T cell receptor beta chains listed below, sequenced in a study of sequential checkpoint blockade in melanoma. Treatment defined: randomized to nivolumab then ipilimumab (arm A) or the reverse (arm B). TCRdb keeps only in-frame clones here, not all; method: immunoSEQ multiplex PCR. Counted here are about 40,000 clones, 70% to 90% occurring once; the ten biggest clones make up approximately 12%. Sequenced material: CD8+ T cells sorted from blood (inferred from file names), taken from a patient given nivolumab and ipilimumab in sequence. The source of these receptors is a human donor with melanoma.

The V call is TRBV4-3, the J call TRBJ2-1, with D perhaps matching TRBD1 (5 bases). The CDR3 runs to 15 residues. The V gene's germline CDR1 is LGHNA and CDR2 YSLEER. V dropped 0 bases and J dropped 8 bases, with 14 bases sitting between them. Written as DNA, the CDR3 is TGCGCCAGCAGCCAAGATTTGCGGCCCAGGGATGAGCAGTTCTTC. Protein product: CASSQDLRPRDEQFF.

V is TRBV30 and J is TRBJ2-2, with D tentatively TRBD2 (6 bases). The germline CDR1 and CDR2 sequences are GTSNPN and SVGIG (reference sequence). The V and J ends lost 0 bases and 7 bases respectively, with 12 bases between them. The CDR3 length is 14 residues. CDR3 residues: CAWSVPGVGGELFF. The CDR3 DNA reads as TGTGCCTGGAGTGTACCGGGGGTGGGCGGGGAGCTGTTTTTT.

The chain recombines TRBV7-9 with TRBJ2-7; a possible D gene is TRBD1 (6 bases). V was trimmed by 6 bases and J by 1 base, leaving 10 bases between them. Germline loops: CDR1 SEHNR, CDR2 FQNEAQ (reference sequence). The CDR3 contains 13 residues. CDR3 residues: CASRSGQSYEQYF. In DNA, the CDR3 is TGTGCCAGCAGGTCGGGACAATCCTACGAGCAGTACTTC.

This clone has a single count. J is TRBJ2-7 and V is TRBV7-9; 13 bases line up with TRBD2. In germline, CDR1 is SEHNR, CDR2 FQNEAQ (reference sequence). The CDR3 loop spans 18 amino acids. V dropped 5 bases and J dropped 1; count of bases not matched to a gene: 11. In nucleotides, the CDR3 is TGTGCCAGCAGCCCTTCGACGGGGACTAGCGGGAATTCCTACGAGCAGTACTTC. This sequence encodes CASSPSTGTSGNSYEQYF.

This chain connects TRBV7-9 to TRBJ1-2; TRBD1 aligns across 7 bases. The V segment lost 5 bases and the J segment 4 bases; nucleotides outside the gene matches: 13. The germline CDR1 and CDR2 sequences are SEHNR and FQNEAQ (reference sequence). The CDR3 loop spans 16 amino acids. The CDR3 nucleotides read TGTGCCAGCAGCGGGAGACTGACAGGGTCTTTCTATGGCTACACCTTC. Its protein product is CASSGRLTGSFYGYTF.

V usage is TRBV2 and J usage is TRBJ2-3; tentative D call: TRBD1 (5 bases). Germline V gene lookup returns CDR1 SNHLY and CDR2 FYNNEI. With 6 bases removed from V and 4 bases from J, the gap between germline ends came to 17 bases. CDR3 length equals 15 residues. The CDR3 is CASRPDLGAADTQYF. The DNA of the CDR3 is TGTGCCAGCAGGCCGGACCTAGGGGCGGCAGATACGCAGTATTTT.

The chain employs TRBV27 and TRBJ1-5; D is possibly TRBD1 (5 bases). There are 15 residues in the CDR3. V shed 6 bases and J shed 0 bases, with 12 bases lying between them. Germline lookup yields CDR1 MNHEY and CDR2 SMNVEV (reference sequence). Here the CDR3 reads CASRKGGASNQPQHF. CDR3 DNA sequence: TGTGCCAGCAGAAAAGGCGGGGCTAGCAATCAGCCCCAGCATTTT.

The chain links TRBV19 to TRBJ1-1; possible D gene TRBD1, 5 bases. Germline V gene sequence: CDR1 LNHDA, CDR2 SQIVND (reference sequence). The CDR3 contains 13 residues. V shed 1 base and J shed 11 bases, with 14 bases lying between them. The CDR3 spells CASSIGREEGAFF. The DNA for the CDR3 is TGTGCCAGTAGTATAGGGAGAGAGGAGGGGGCTTTCTTT.

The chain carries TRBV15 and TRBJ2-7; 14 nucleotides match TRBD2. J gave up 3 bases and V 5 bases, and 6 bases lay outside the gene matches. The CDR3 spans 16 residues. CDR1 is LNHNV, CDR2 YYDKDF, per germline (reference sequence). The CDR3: CATSPRTSGRIYEQYV. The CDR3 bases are TGTGCCACCAGCCCTAGGACTAGCGGGAGGATCTACGAGCAGTACGTC.

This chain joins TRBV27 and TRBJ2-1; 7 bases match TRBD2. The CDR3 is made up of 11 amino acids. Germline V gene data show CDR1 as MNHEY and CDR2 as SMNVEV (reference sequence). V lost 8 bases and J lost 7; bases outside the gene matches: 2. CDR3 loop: CASWGGNEQFF. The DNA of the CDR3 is TGTGCCAGCTGGGGAGGGAATGAGCAGTTCTTC.

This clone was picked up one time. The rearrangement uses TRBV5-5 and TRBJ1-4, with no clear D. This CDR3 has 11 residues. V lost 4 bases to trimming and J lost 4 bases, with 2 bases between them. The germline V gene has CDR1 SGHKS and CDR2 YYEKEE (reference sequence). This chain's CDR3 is CASSLNEKLFF. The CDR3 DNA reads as TGTGCCAGCAGCCTTAATGAAAAACTGTTTTTT.

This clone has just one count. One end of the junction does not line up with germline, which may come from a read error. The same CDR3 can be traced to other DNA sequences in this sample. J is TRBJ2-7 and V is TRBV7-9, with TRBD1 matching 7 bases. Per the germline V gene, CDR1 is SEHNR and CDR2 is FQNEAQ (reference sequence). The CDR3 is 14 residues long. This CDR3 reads CASTQLQGLGEQYF. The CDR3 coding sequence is TGTGCCAGCACGCAGCTACAGGGGTTGGGCGAGCAATACTTC.